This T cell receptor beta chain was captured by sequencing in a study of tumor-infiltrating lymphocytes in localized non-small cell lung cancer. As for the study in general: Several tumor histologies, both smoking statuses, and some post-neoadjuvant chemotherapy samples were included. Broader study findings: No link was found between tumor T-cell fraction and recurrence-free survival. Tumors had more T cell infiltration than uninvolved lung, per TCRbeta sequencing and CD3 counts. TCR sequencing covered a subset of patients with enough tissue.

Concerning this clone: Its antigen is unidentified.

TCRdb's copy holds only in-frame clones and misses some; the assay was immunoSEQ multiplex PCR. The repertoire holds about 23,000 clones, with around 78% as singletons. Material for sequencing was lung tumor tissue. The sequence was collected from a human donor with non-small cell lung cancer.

CDR3 coding DNA: TGTGCCAGCAGCGTAGGTGGGGCCGGGAACACTGAAGCTTTCTTT. It yields the protein CASSVGGAGNTEAFF. The V gene is TRBV9, the J gene TRBJ1-1; D is possibly TRBD1 (5 bases). Trimming took off 0 bases at V and 1 base at J, with 10 bases between the two ends. The length of the CDR3 is 15 residues. Germline values: CDR1 SGDLS, CDR2 YYNGEE.